The 28 T cell receptor beta chains presented below share a single source sample, sequenced in a study of cytotoxic CD8 clonotypes in ibrutinib-treated CLL. Sequencing used immunoSEQ multiplex PCR; TCRdb keeps in-frame clones, though not all of them. Of 300,000 to 350,000 clones listed, 70% to 80% were seen once; the top ten hold over 6.5%. The starting material was PBMCs, obtained before ibrutinib treatment. The source of these receptors is a human donor with chronic lymphocytic leukemia.

This chain joins TRBV12-2 and TRBJ1-5. TRBV12-2 is recorded as a pseudogene. The CDR3 extends over 17 amino acids. The CDR3 protein is CASRLVPCRYSNQPQHF. The CDR3 DNA follows: TGTGCAAGTCGCTTAGTGCCGTGCCGTTATAGCAATCAGCCCCAGCATTTT.

The genes are TRBV4-3 and TRBJ2-1; possibly TRBD1 for D (5 bases). Germline values: CDR1 LGHNA, CDR2 YSLEER. V lost 4 bases to trimming and J lost 8 bases, with 18 bases between them. CDR3 length: 15 residues. The CDR3 protein is CASSRSLGVGHEQFF. The DNA of the CDR3 is TGCGCCAGCAGCCGCTCCCTAGGGGTAGGCCATGAGCAGTTCTTC.

CDR3 amino acids: CAWRGDRNSGNTIYF. CDR3 sequence (DNA): TGTGCCTGGAGGGGAGACAGGAACTCTGGAAACACCATATATTTT. The chain uses TRBV30 and TRBJ1-3; D is possibly TRBD1 (6 bases). The CDR3 has 15 residues. Trimming shortened V by 3 bases and J by 0 bases, and 12 bases separated the two germline ends. CDR1 is GTSNPN and CDR2 is SVGIG in the germline V gene (reference sequence).

Comments on this clone: A read error may be the cause here, since a much bigger clone is one base away. This chain uses TRBV27 with TRBJ2-2, with a possible D match to TRBD1 (6 bases). The length of the CDR3 is 13 residues. Germline V CDR1 and CDR2: MNHEY, SMNVEV (reference sequence). V was clipped by 6 bases and J by 3 bases, with 8 bases between them. The CDR3 nucleotides read TGTGCCAGCAGCGGGACACACACCGGGGAGCTGTTTTTT. It specifies CASSGTHTGELFF.

This chain links TRBV11-2 with TRBJ1-2; no firm D call. V was clipped by 3 bases and J by 3 bases, with 5 bases between them. The CDR3 is made up of 12 amino acids. Germline V gene sequence: CDR1 SGHAT, CDR2 FQNNGV. Written as DNA, the CDR3 is TGTGCCAGCAGCTTTCTCGACTATGGCTACACCTTC. It encodes CASSFLDYGYTF.

Concerning this clone itself: One end of the junction varies from germline; a read error may be responsible. V and J are TRBV27 and TRBJ2-7; D is perhaps TRBD1 (5 bases). CDR3 length: 13 residues. Germline V gene sequence: CDR1 MNHEY, CDR2 SMNVEV (reference sequence). CDR3 protein: CASSLARNRLFTF. The CDR3 bases are TGTGCCAGCAGTTTAGCACGGAACAGGCTATTTACCTTC.

The chain links TRBV6-5 to TRBJ2-7, with D possibly TRBD2 on 5 matching bases. CDR1 and CDR2 (germline): MNHEY, SVGAGI. The CDR3 sequence is 14 residues long. V lost 10 bases and J lost 2, with 18 bases in between. CDR3 sequence: CATSQRSRAYEQYF. The CDR3 DNA follows: TGTGCCACATCCCAGCGGAGCCGCGCCTACGAGCAGTACTTC.

This clone was counted between two and nine times. This chain uses TRBV30 with TRBJ2-2; a possible D gene is TRBD2 (6 bases). The V gene lost 7 bases and the J gene lost 5 bases, with 17 bases spanning the gap. The germline V gene encodes CDR1 GTSNPN and CDR2 SVGIG (reference sequence). This CDR3 is 14 amino acids long. CDR3 in amino acids: CASRVGSGTGELFF. DNA for the CDR3: TGTGCCTCCAGGGTCGGTAGCGGAACCGGGGAGCTGTTTTTT.

This chain connects TRBV12-5 to TRBJ2-7; no clear D gene. Germline-derived CDR1 and CDR2 are LGHNT and FRNRAP. Trimming left V 2 bases short and J 3 bases short, with 11 bases between. The CDR3 consists of 14 residues. In DNA form, the CDR3 reads TGTGCTAGTGGTTTGACGACATCCTACTACGAGCAGTACTTC. Its protein product is CASGLTTSYYEQYF.

The rearrangement joins TRBV30 to TRBJ1-3, with unresolved D. V dropped 3 bases and J dropped 0 bases, with 15 bases sitting between them. CDR3 length: 16 amino acids. Germline V CDR1 and CDR2: GTSNPN, SVGIG (reference sequence). CDR3 loop: CAWRNIGLSSGNTIYF. The CDR3 DNA sequence: TGTGCCTGGAGGAATATAGGGTTATCCTCTGGAAACACCATATATTTT.

The rearrangement links TRBV6-5 to TRBJ1-5, with D unclear. V shed 6 bases and J shed 2 bases, with 14 bases lying between them. This CDR3 has 15 amino acids. The germline V gene encodes CDR1 MNHEY and CDR2 SVGAGI. The CDR3 sequence: CASRMTLRGNQPQHF. CDR3 DNA sequence: TGTGCCAGCAGAATGACGCTTCGGGGCAATCAGCCCCAGCATTTT.

This clone was seen only once. V and J are TRBV11-2 and TRBJ2-1; 7 nucleotides line up with TRBD2. CDR3 length: 15 amino acids. Germline CDR1 is SGHAT and CDR2 is FQNNGV. Losses at the gene ends were 2 bases for V and 2 bases for J; bases not matched to a gene: 3. In DNA, the CDR3 is TGTGCCAGCAGCTTATCCGCGGGGGCCTACAATGAGCAGTTCTTC. It yields the protein CASSLSAGAYNEQFF.

The CDR3 DNA follows: TGTGCCAGCAGTACCCTGGGAGACGGCGGGGAGCTGTTTTTT. Its translation is CASSTLGDGGELFF. This chain connects TRBV7-2 to TRBJ2-2, with D possibly matching TRBD2 (5 bases). V shed 6 bases and J shed 7 bases, with 15 bases lying between them. The CDR3 covers 14 residues. Germline values: CDR1 SGHTA, CDR2 FQGNSA.

This clone was counted only a few times. V and J are TRBV19 and TRBJ2-1; 7 bases map to TRBD1. Trimming at V came to 6 bases and at J to 4 bases, leaving 9 bases not matched to a gene. Germline CDR1 is LNHDA and CDR2 is SQIVND (reference sequence). CDR3 length: 15 residues. CDR3 protein: CASSLTGQKYNEQFF. CDR3 sequence (DNA): TGTGCCAGTAGCCTTACGGGACAGAAGTACAATGAGCAGTTCTTC.

This rearrangement joins TRBV7-9 to TRBJ1-4, with TRBD1 matching over 7 bases. CDR1 SEHNR and CDR2 FQNEAQ come from the germline V gene (reference sequence). The V gene end was trimmed by 2 bases and the J gene end by 8 bases; junction bases not matched to a gene: 8. The CDR3 totals 15 residues. The CDR3 region has the DNA TGTGCCAGCAGCTTAACTACAGGGGAACGGGAAAAACTGTTTTTT. It specifies CASSLTTGEREKLFF.

The gene calls are TRBV9 and TRBJ1-3; tentatively, D is TRBD1 (5 bases). Germline V lookup: CDR1 SGDLS, CDR2 YYNGEE. Trimming cost V 3 bases and J 0 bases, with 16 bases left between them. This CDR3 contains 17 residues. CDR3 residues: CASSAPTRVNSGNTIYF. The CDR3 coding sequence is TGTGCCAGCAGCGCACCGACCAGGGTCAACTCTGGAAACACCATATATTTT.

The genes are TRBV27 and TRBJ1-2, with 8 bases identical to TRBD1. Trimming took 5 bases from V and 5 from J; bases not matched to a gene: 4. This CDR3 is 13 amino acids long. Germline CDR1 and CDR2: MNHEY and SMNVEV (reference sequence). This chain's CDR3 is CASSPYRGYGYTF. DNA for the CDR3: TGTGCCAGCAGTCCCTACAGGGGGTATGGCTACACCTTC.

V is TRBV7-2 and J is TRBJ1-1; a possible D gene is TRBD1 (6 bases). Trimming shortened V by 2 bases and J by 1 base, and 8 bases separated the two germline ends. Germline CDR1 SGHTA, CDR2 FQGNSA. The length of the CDR3 is 14 residues. In DNA form, the CDR3 reads TGTGCCAGCAGCTTAAGGACAGCGAACACTGAAGCTTTCTTT. This gives the protein CASSLRTANTEAFF.

The rearrangement links TRBV13 to TRBJ2-7, with TRBD1 matching over 10 bases. CDR1 PRHDT and CDR2 FYEKMQ come from the germline V gene (reference sequence). The J segment lost 3 bases and the V segment lost 5 bases, leaving 7 bases of the junction unmatched. The CDR3 totals 15 residues. In nucleotides, the CDR3 is TGTGCCAGCAGCCCAACCGGGACAGGGGTCTACGAGCAGTACTTC. This sequence encodes CASSPTGTGVYEQYF.

The CDR3 DNA is TGTGCCAGCGGTAGACTAGCGGCCTACAATGAGCAGTTCTTC. It codes for CASGRLAAYNEQFF. The chain combines TRBV6-5 with TRBJ2-1, with 9 positions matching TRBD2. V shed 8 bases and J 2 bases; nucleotides not matched to a gene: 4. CDR1 and CDR2 from the germline V gene are MNHEY and SVGAGI. The CDR3 is made up of 14 amino acids.

The chain couples TRBV28 to TRBJ2-7; no reliable D call. CDR3 length: 14 residues. CDR1 is MDHEN, CDR2 SYDVKM, per germline. The V and J ends lost 2 bases and 2 bases respectively, with 10 bases between them. CDR3 residues: CASSLTHRTYEQYF. DNA of the CDR3: TGTGCCAGCAGTTTAACTCACAGAACCTACGAGCAGTACTTC.

The chain combines TRBV5-6 with TRBJ2-3, with D hard to call. Germline loops: CDR1 SGHDT, CDR2 YYEEEE. CDR3 length: 16 amino acids. Trimming shortened V by 0 bases and J by 0 bases, and 11 bases separated the two germline ends. CDR3 DNA: TGTGCCAGCAGCTTGGTTGTCAAAACTAGCACAGATACGCAGTATTTT. This sequence encodes CASSLVVKTSTDTQYF.

The chain couples TRBV11-2 to TRBJ2-7, with D tentatively TRBD1 (5 bases). There are 15 residues in the CDR3. Germline loops: CDR1 SGHAT, CDR2 FQNNGV. The germline V and J ends were trimmed by 5 bases and 6 bases, with 20 bases remaining between them. The CDR3 sequence is CASSRRGGSVLEQYF. The CDR3 DNA follows: TGTGCCAGCAGCCGAAGGGGCGGTTCTGTACTCGAGCAGTACTTC.

V is TRBV10-3 and J is TRBJ2-5; no clear D gene. The DNA matches TRBJ2-7 better at its end, which makes the J call doubtful. CDR1 and CDR2 (germline): ENHRY, SYGVKD. This CDR3 is 11 amino acids long. The CDR3 loop is CAIGSSYEQYF. CDR3 nucleotides: TGTGCCATCGGCAGCAGCTACGAGCAGTACTTC.

V and J are TRBV15 and TRBJ1-2; the D gene is possibly TRBD1 (5 bases). This CDR3 spans 15 amino acids. From germline, CDR1 is LNHNV and CDR2 YYDKDF (reference sequence). Trimming removed 0 bases at V and 3 bases at J, with 11 bases between. The CDR3 protein is CATSRDIATDYGYTF. Written as DNA, the CDR3 is TGTGCCACCAGCAGAGATATAGCGACAGACTATGGCTACACCTTC.

This clone has only one observation. The chain links TRBV6-5 to TRBJ2-2; D is possibly TRBD2 (6 bases). Between the trimmed V and J ends, which lost 10 bases and 5 bases, there was a span of 11 bases. From germline, CDR1 is MNHEY and CDR2 SVGAGI. The CDR3 totals 12 residues. CDR3 coding DNA: TGTGCCACCACACGGGGGACCGGGGAGCTGTTTTTT. Its translation: CATTRGTGELFF.

The V and J genes are TRBV4-2 and TRBJ2-1, with D possibly matching TRBD2 (6 bases). Germline lookup yields CDR1 LGHNA and CDR2 YNFKEQ. The ends were cut back, 0 bases at V and 5 bases at J, with 11 bases in the middle. The CDR3 has 15 residues. The chain's CDR3 is CASSQEGLDDNEQFF. Here the CDR3 DNA reads TGTGCCAGCAGCCAAGAGGGACTGGATGACAATGAGCAGTTCTTC.

This sequence joins TRBV19 and TRBJ1-2; TRBD1 aligns across 9 bases. The length of the CDR3 is 14 residues. With V trimmed by 4 bases and J by 3 bases, 3 bases remained unmatched. Germline CDR1 reads LNHDA; CDR2 reads SQIVND (reference sequence). CDR3 sequence (DNA): TGTGCCAGTAGTACGGACAGGGGAGACTATGGCTACACCTTC. It translates to CASSTDRGDYGYTF.